The 30 T cell receptor beta chains presented below share a single source sample, sequenced in a study of cytomegalovirus exposure and HLA in healthy donors. This PCR relied on a set of 60 Vbeta primers and 13 Jbeta primers. The repertoire was sequenced with immunoSEQ multiplex PCR; TCRdb's copy has only in-frame clones and lacks some. The data show a few hundred thousand clones, 75% to 85% seen once. Sample: PBMCs. The origin of the receptors is a girl aged 2-15 years in good health and CMV-seronegative.

The chain has TRBV5-1 and TRBJ1-2, with a tentative D call TRBD1 (5 bases). Trimming cost V 4 bases and J 1 base, with 8 bases left between them. This CDR3 spans 13 amino acids. Germline CDR1 is SGHRS and CDR2 is YFSETQ. The CDR3 nucleotides read TGCGCCAGCAGCGCCGACAGTAACTATGGCTACACCTTC. It is translated as CASSADSNYGYTF.

This chain links TRBV28 with TRBJ2-7; D call uncertain. The CDR3 spans 15 residues. Germline lookup yields CDR1 MDHEN and CDR2 SYDVKM. Trimming pared 8 bases from V and 0 bases from J, leaving 17 bases between. The CDR3 loop is CASGIRIESSYEQYF. The CDR3 DNA reads as TGTGCCAGCGGAATCAGGATAGAGAGCTCCTACGAGCAGTACTTC.

This clone was found once. This chain connects TRBV29-1 to TRBJ2-3, with D perhaps TRBD2 (6 bases). CDR3 length: 13 amino acids. V lost 5 bases, J lost 6 bases, and 15 bases lay in between. Germline V CDR1 and CDR2: SQVTM, ANQGSEA. CDR3: CSVLRDWGDTQYF. The DNA of the CDR3 is TGCAGCGTTCTCCGGGACTGGGGGGATACGCAGTATTTT.

The gene calls are TRBV25-1 and TRBJ2-3, with 8 bases that match TRBD2. The J segment lost 5 bases and the V segment lost 1 base, leaving 14 bases of the junction unmatched. In germline, CDR1 is MGHDK, CDR2 SYGVNS. This CDR3 comprises 18 residues. In DNA form, the CDR3 reads TGTGCCAGCAGTGAATTTAGCGGGGAGGGCCTTCACGAAGATACGCAGTATTTT. This translates into CASSEFSGEGLHEDTQYF.

The chain recombines TRBV6-1 with TRBJ2-1; 8 bases align to TRBD2. The CDR3 runs 18 residues. Trimming cost V 4 bases and J 3 bases; bases outside gene matches: 14. Per the germline V gene, CDR1 is MNHNS and CDR2 is SASEGT. CDR3: CASSGRLGSGRLYNEQFF. The CDR3, as DNA: TGTGCCAGCAGTGGGCGTCTGGGAAGCGGGAGACTCTACAATGAGCAGTTCTTC.

The V and J genes are TRBV2 and TRBJ2-3, with D unclear. Deletions cut 7 bases from V and 0 bases from J, with 14 bases between. The CDR3 consists of 15 residues. Germline V gene data show CDR1 as SNHLY and CDR2 as FYNNEI. In DNA form, the CDR3 reads TGTGCCAGCAAGAGTTCCCCGAGGAGCACAGATACGCAGTATTTT. Encoded protein: CASKSSPRSTDTQYF. The whole variable domain, remainder taken from reference TRBV2 and TRBJ2-3, is EPEVTQTPSHQVTQMGQEVILRCVPISNHLYFYWYRQILGQKVEFLVSFYNNEISEKSEIFDDQFSVERPDGSNFTLKIRSTKLEDSAMYFCASKSSPRSTDTQYFGPGTRLTVL.

On this clone itself: This CDR3 is also generated by other DNA sequences in the sample. The chain is built from TRBV2 and TRBJ2-7; TRBD1 matches 12 bases. CDR1 SNHLY and CDR2 FYNNEI come from the germline V gene. The V gene end was trimmed by 6 bases and the J gene end by 10 bases; junction bases not matched to a gene: 10. The CDR3 spans 14 residues. DNA for the CDR3: TGTGCCAGCAGCCCCGGGACAGGGGGCGGCGAACAGTACTTC. Translation gives CASSPGTGGGEQYF.

The J gene is TRBJ2-7, the V gene TRBV4-2; TRBD1 might be the D (7 bases). This CDR3 is 16 amino acids long. Germline assignment: CDR1 LGHNA and CDR2 YNFKEQ. Trimming took 4 bases from V and 2 from J, leaving 18 bases between them. In nucleotides, the CDR3 is TGTGCCAGCAGCCCCCTTGGGGGGACAGCTCCCTACGAGCAGTACTTC. The encoded protein is CASSPLGGTAPYEQYF.

V usage is TRBV5-5 and J usage is TRBJ1-3, with D possibly TRBD1 on 5 matching bases. Trimming left V 4 bases short and J 0 bases short, with 11 bases between. This CDR3 has 15 amino acids. Germline loops: CDR1 SGHKS, CDR2 YYEKEE (reference sequence). CDR3 DNA: TGTGCCAGCAGCACTCGACAGTTCTCTGGAAACACCATATATTTT. It specifies CASSTRQFSGNTIYF.

This sequence joins TRBV5-8 and TRBJ2-3; no clear D. V shed 0 bases and J shed 2 bases, with 10 bases lying between them. Germline V lookup: CDR1 SGHTS, CDR2 YDEGEE. CDR3 length: 15 amino acids. The CDR3 bases are TGTGCCAGCAGCTTGGGGGCCCGGTCCACAGATACGCAGTATTTT. Translation gives CASSLGARSTDTQYF.

This clone showed up just a few times. The rearrangement uses TRBV27 and TRBJ2-7; D call uncertain. The germline gives CDR1 MNHEY, CDR2 SMNVEV (reference sequence). V lost 0 bases and J 0 bases, leaving 12 bases between the germline ends. This CDR3 spans 16 amino acids. In DNA form, the CDR3 reads TGTGCCAGCAGTTTATCTCCTGGCTCATACTCCTACGAGCAGTACTTC. This translates into CASSLSPGSYSYEQYF.

J is TRBJ2-3 and V is TRBV7-6; possibly TRBD1 for D (6 bases). CDR1 is SGHVS, CDR2 FNYEAQ, per germline. The CDR3 is 17 residues long. V dropped 3 bases and J dropped 0 bases, with 16 bases sitting between them. The CDR3 bases are TGTGCCAGCAGCTTCTCCCAAGACAGGTCGAGCACAGATACGCAGTATTTT. Its translation: CASSFSQDRSSTDTQYF.

The chain is built from TRBV2 and TRBJ2-5; D perhaps matches TRBD2 (7 bases). V was cut by 3 bases and J by 8 bases, with 19 bases left in between. The CDR3 consists of 15 residues. Germline V CDR1 and CDR2: SNHLY, FYNNEI. The CDR3 DNA is TGTGCCAGCAGTGAGGGGGGGCAGTTCAAGAAAACCCAGTACTTC. Protein sequence: CASSEGGQFKKTQYF.

V is TRBV5-4 and J is TRBJ2-5, with 11 nucleotides matching TRBD2. The CDR3 runs 14 residues. The junction had 9 bases not matched to a gene; V was cut back by 7 bases and J by 7 bases. Germline V gene data show CDR1 as SGHNT and CDR2 as YYREEE (reference sequence). The CDR3, as DNA: TGTGCCAGCGCCACTAGCGGGGGTTGGGCGACCCAGTACTTC. It yields the protein CASATSGGWATQYF.

This clone was seen a few times. This rearrangement joins TRBV5-5 to TRBJ1-5, with D tentatively TRBD1 (6 bases). Germline V gives CDR1 SGHKS, CDR2 YYEKEE (reference sequence). Deletions cut 4 bases from V and 1 base from J, with 21 bases between. This CDR3 is 18 amino acids long. The CDR3 reads CASSLGTRSWGSNQPQHF. The CDR3, as DNA: TGTGCCAGCAGCCTCGGGACAAGGTCCTGGGGGAGCAATCAGCCCCAGCATTTT. Combining the CDR3 with reference TRBV5-5 and TRBJ1-5 gives the whole variable domain DAGVTQSPTHLIKTRGQQVTLRCSPISGHKSVSWYQQVLGQGPQFIFQYYEKEERGRGNFPDRFSARQFPNYSSELNVNALLLGDSALYLCASSLGTRSWGSNQPQHFGDGTRLSIL.

The chain carries TRBV27 and TRBJ1-4; the match to TRBD1 covers 9 bases. This CDR3 spans 14 amino acids. V was clipped by 6 bases and J by 7 bases; unmatched bases: 6. The germline V gene has CDR1 MNHEY and CDR2 SMNVEV (reference sequence). In DNA form, the CDR3 reads TGTGCCAGCAGCCTGACAGGGGGACCTGAAAAACTGTTTTTT. It is translated as CASSLTGGPEKLFF.

This chain uses TRBV30 with TRBJ2-5, with a weak D call TRBD1 (7 bases). The J call may be in error: the DNA end matches TRBJ2-7 better. CDR3 size: 11 residues. The germline V gene encodes CDR1 GTSNPN and CDR2 SVGIG (reference sequence). This CDR3 is CAWTGGIEQYF. In DNA form, the CDR3 reads TGTGCCTGGACAGGGGGGATCGAGCAGTACTTC.

The V call is TRBV6-5, the J call TRBJ2-3; weak D call: TRBD1 (7 bases). Germline lookup yields CDR1 MNHEY and CDR2 SVGAGI. V gave up 6 bases and J gave up 4 bases, with 17 bases separating them. CDR3 length: 15 amino acids. CDR3 residues: CASRYDRRGPDTQYF. CDR3 bases: TGTGCCAGCAGATATGACAGGAGGGGGCCAGATACGCAGTATTTT.

This clone has just one count. DNA of the CDR3: TGTGCCATCCGTCCCGGGACTTTTAGTTTAGCCAAAAACATTCAGTACTTC. It yields the protein CAIRPGTFSLAKNIQYF. V gene TRBV21-1 combines with J gene TRBJ2-4; no check of the table's D call, TRBD2, against the DNA was made. TRBV21-1 is recorded as a pseudogene. CDR3 length equals 17 residues.

CDR3 residues: CAISESTSGGPSNEQFF. The CDR3, as DNA: TGTGCCATCAGTGAGTCGACTAGCGGGGGCCCCTCCAATGAGCAGTTCTTC. The V call is TRBV10-3, the J call TRBJ2-1; 12 positions agree with TRBD2. This CDR3 region has 17 residues. Germline CDR1 is ENHRY and CDR2 is SYGVKD. With 0 bases clipped from V and 6 bases from J, the junction kept 6 bases outside the gene matches.

The CDR3 reads CASNLRGSGSYPYEQYF. CDR3 DNA: TGTGCCAGCAACTTGAGGGGTAGCGGGAGTTACCCCTACGAGCAGTACTTC. The chain carries TRBV13 and TRBJ2-7; 9 bases agree with TRBD2. Trimming at V came to 7 bases and at J to 2 bases, leaving 15 bases not matched to a gene. Germline CDR1 and CDR2: PRHDT and FYEKMQ (reference sequence). This CDR3 is built from 17 residues.

The J gene is TRBJ2-5, the V gene TRBV5-5; D may be TRBD2 (6 bases). The V end lost 3 bases, the J end lost 3 bases, and 12 bases lay between the germline ends. Per the germline V gene, CDR1 is SGHKS and CDR2 is YYEKEE (reference sequence). The CDR3 sequence is 14 residues long. The CDR3 is CASSSPGGEETQYF. The CDR3 DNA reads TGTGCCAGCAGCTCCCCTGGCGGGGAAGAGACCCAGTACTTC.

The V and J genes are TRBV5-1 and TRBJ2-1, with 16 positions matching TRBD2. The CDR3 length is 17 residues. From germline, CDR1 is SGHRS and CDR2 YFSETQ. V was pared by 0 bases and J by 8 bases, with 5 bases of the junction left unmatched. The CDR3 nucleotides are TGCGCCAGCAGCTTGGAGGGACTAGCGGGAGGGTTGGATGAGCAGTTCTTC. Amino acid sequence: CASSLEGLAGGLDEQFF.

J is TRBJ2-7 and V is TRBV2; TRBD2 agrees at 10 bases. Germline trimming cut 6 bases from V and 5 bases from J; bases unmatched to any gene: 10. Germline loops: CDR1 SNHLY, CDR2 FYNNEI. This CDR3 is built from 15 residues. CDR3 amino acids: CASSNSLAGTNEQYF. The CDR3 DNA reads as TGTGCCAGCAGCAACTCACTAGCGGGGACTAACGAGCAGTACTTC.

V gene TRBV18 combines with J gene TRBJ1-4, with 8 bases that match TRBD1. The CDR3 is made up of 17 amino acids. Unmatched junction bases numbered 6, after V lost 3 bases and J lost 0 bases. CDR1 is KGHSH, CDR2 LQKENI, per germline. The CDR3 loop is CASSPRQGWATNEKLFF. CDR3 in DNA: TGTGCCAGCTCACCGAGACAGGGGTGGGCAACTAATGAAAAACTGTTTTTT.

The chain recombines TRBV11-2 with TRBJ2-7; 10 bases are a match to TRBD2. V was clipped by 0 bases and J by 3 bases; unmatched bases: 5. This CDR3 has 16 amino acids. Per germline, CDR1 SGHAT and CDR2 FQNNGV. CDR3 amino acids: CASSLELAGVIYEQYF. The CDR3 nucleotides read TGTGCCAGCAGCTTAGAGCTAGCGGGGGTTATCTACGAGCAGTACTTC. Filled out from reference TRBV11-2 and TRBJ2-7, the complete variable domain reads EAGVAQSPRYKIIEKRQSVAFWCNPISGHATLYWYQQILGQGPKLLIQFQNNGVVDDSQLPKDRFSAERLKGVDSTLKIQPAKLEDSAVYLCASSLELAGVIYEQYFGPGTRLTVT.

This clone was counted a single time. This sequence joins TRBV28 and TRBJ1-5, with no clear D. The CDR3 has 14 residues. V lost 5 bases to trimming and J lost 3 bases, with 11 bases between them. CDR1 MDHEN and CDR2 SYDVKM come from the germline V gene. The CDR3 is CASSPTALNQPQHF. The CDR3 bases are TGTGCCAGCAGTCCTACCGCTCTCAATCAGCCCCAGCATTTT.

The chain employs TRBV5-6 and TRBJ2-2; D may be TRBD1 (6 bases). Trimming removed 2 bases at V and 5 bases at J, with 10 bases between. Germline CDR1 SGHDT, CDR2 YYEEEE. The CDR3 covers 14 residues. Written as DNA, the CDR3 is TGTGCCAGCAGCTTTCAGGGGTGGACCGGGGAGCTGTTTTTT. Translated: CASSFQGWTGELFF.

DNA of the CDR3: TGTGCCAGCAGCCAGGGTGGAGCTAACTATGGCTACACCTTC. Translating gives CASSQGGANYGYTF. The gene calls are TRBV13 and TRBJ1-2, with D tentatively TRBD1 (5 bases). Trimming took off 5 bases at V and 0 bases at J, with 10 bases between the two ends. The length of the CDR3 is 14 residues. The germline V gene has CDR1 PRHDT and CDR2 FYEKMQ (reference sequence). Full variable domain (remainder filled in from reference TRBV13 and TRBJ1-2): AAGVIQSPRHLIKEKRETATLKCYPIPRHDTVYWYQQGPGQDPQFLISFYEKMQSDKGSIPDRFSAQQFSDYHSELNMSSLELGDSALYFCASSQGGANYGYTFGSGTRLTVV.

V is TRBV27 and J is TRBJ2-5; 7 bases are shared with TRBD2. After removal of 8 bases from V and 4 bases from J, the junction contained 7 bases not matched to a gene. The CDR3 sequence is 13 residues long. Germline CDR1 MNHEY, CDR2 SMNVEV (reference sequence). Written as DNA, the CDR3 is TGTGCCAGCGGGCGGGGGATGAGAGAGACCCAGTACTTC. Protein: CASGRGMRETQYF.